The clone carrying this T cell receptor beta chain showed up just a few times. The sample originates from a study of patients and donors after allogeneic stem cell transplantation. Germline assignment: CDR1 SGHTA and CDR2 FQGNSA. Trimming shortened V by 2 bases and J by 0 bases, and 16 bases separated the two germline ends. This CDR3 spans 17 amino acids. TCRdb analysed the RT-PCR reads with MiXCR anew, one entry per CDR3 protein. The table includes 70,000 to 85,000 distinct CDR3 sequences, less than 30% detected once. This receptor was taken from a human donor who was either an allogeneic HSCT recipient or a stem cell or donor lymphocyte infusion donor (not recorded which). It is not recorded whose cells these are; they may come from a transplant donor. The V and J genes are TRBV7-2 and TRBJ1-1; perhaps TRBD1 as D (6 bases). Sequencing was done on a sample of blood, either unsorted or a sorted T cell fraction (not recorded which). The DNA for the CDR3 is TGTGCCAGCAGCTTATCAGCCAAGACAGGATTGAACACTGAAGCTTTCTTT. The encoded protein is CASSLSAKTGLNTEAFF.